The 10 T cell receptor beta chains below were found in one sample sequenced in a study of cytomegalovirus exposure and HLA in healthy donors. The study ran its PCR with 60 Vbeta and 13 Jbeta primers. The repertoire was sequenced with immunoSEQ multiplex PCR; TCRdb's copy has only in-frame clones and lacks some. The sample has roughly 140,000 clones, about 73% seen once. The sequenced sample consisted of PBMCs. The origin of the receptors is a man aged 35 to 55 in good health and CMV-seropositive.

The J gene is TRBJ2-3, the V gene TRBV19, with 7 positions matching TRBD1. Germline V lookup: CDR1 LNHDA, CDR2 SQIVND (reference sequence). V lost 2 bases, J lost 2 bases, and 10 bases stayed unmatched. This CDR3 is 17 amino acids long. The CDR3 sequence is CASSIIYSGQITDTQYF. The CDR3 coding sequence is TGTGCCAGTAGTATAATTTATTCGGGACAGATCACAGATACGCAGTATTTT. The variable domain in full, completed from reference TRBV19 and TRBJ2-3, reads DGGITQSPKYLFRKEGQNVTLSCEQNLNHDAMYWYRQDPGQGLRLIYYSQIVNDFQKGDIAEGYSVSREKKESFPLTVTSAQKNPTAFYLCASSIIYSGQITDTQYFGPGTRLTVL.

V usage is TRBV18 and J usage is TRBJ1-1, with 8 bases that match TRBD1. Germline CDR1 and CDR2: KGHSH and LQKENI. The CDR3 contains 17 residues. J lost 1 base, V lost 3 bases, and 10 bases had no gene match. The CDR3 loop is CASSPRETGAGNTEAFF. In DNA, the CDR3 is TGTGCCAGCTCACCTCGTGAGACAGGGGCGGGGAACACTGAAGCTTTCTTT. The whole variable domain, filled in from reference TRBV18 and TRBJ1-1, reads NAGVMQNPRHLVRRRGQEARLRCSPMKGHSHVYWYRQLPEEGLKFMVYLQKENIIDESGMPKERFSAEFPKEGPSILRIQQVVRGDSAAYFCASSPRETGAGNTEAFFGQGTRLTVV.

This rearrangement joins TRBV30 to TRBJ2-7, with 11 bases fitting TRBD1. Trimming removed 2 bases from V and 5 bases from J; junction bases left unmatched: 5. The CDR3 runs to 14 residues. CDR1 and CDR2 from the germline V gene are GTSNPN and SVGIG (reference sequence). CDR3 DNA sequence: TGTGCCTGGAGTAAAGGGACAGGGGGGGACGAGCAGTACTTC. Translating it yields CAWSKGTGGDEQYF.

In its sample, this clone was seen a few times. The chain links TRBV27 to TRBJ1-1, with 8 nucleotides matching TRBD1. Germline V gives CDR1 MNHEY, CDR2 SMNVEV (reference sequence). The CDR3 is 15 residues long. Trimming took 5 bases from V and 1 from J; bases not matched to a gene: 6. In DNA form, the CDR3 reads TGTGCCAGCAGTACCGCCAGGGGGCCGAACACTGAAGCTTTCTTT. Its translation: CASSTARGPNTEAFF.

The chain couples TRBV19 to TRBJ2-1; 10 bases align to TRBD2. This CDR3 spans 13 amino acids. Germline assignment: CDR1 LNHDA and CDR2 SQIVND (reference sequence). V lost 9 bases and J lost 9; bases outside the gene matches: 8. Here the CDR3 reads CASAGTSEREQFF. The CDR3 DNA reads as TGTGCCAGCGCCGGGACTAGCGAGCGTGAGCAGTTCTTC.

This clone occurred once. The chain employs TRBV7-2 and TRBJ2-1, with TRBD1 matching 7 bases. This CDR3 contains 15 residues. Per the germline V gene, CDR1 is SGHTA and CDR2 is FQGNSA. The trim removed 5 bases at V and 4 bases at J, leaving 8 bases unmatched. CDR3 in amino acids: CASSIRTGDYNEQFF. In DNA, the CDR3 is TGTGCCAGCAGCATTCGGACAGGCGATTACAATGAGCAGTTCTTC.

This chain joins TRBV7-3 and TRBJ2-2; 13 nucleotides match TRBD2. The CDR3 consists of 15 residues. Germline CDR1 SGHTA, CDR2 FQGTGA. V dropped 2 bases and J dropped 6; count of bases not matched to a gene: 0. The CDR3 sequence: CASSLGLAGAGELFF. For the CDR3, the DNA is TGTGCCAGCAGCTTAGGACTAGCGGGAGCCGGGGAGCTGTTTTTT.

This clone was seen only once. The rearrangement joins TRBV4-2 to TRBJ2-1; 7 positions agree with TRBD2. This CDR3 region has 17 residues. The V gene end was trimmed by 0 bases and the J gene end by 6 bases; junction bases not matched to a gene: 11. The germline gives CDR1 LGHNA, CDR2 YNFKEQ. CDR3 loop: CASSQDLNPGGVNEQFF. CDR3 DNA: TGTGCCAGCAGCCAAGATCTCAATCCGGGAGGCGTCAATGAGCAGTTCTTC.

This clone was counted between two and nine times. V is TRBV30 and J is TRBJ1-2; D gene ambiguous. The V gene's germline CDR1 is GTSNPN and CDR2 SVGIG (reference sequence). Trimming cost V 4 bases and J 3 bases, with 6 bases left between them. This CDR3 has 11 amino acids. CDR3 DNA: TGTGCCTGGAACCGGGACTATGGCTACACCTTC. It yields the protein CAWNRDYGYTF.

V and J are TRBV29-1 and TRBJ2-2; D may be TRBD2 (6 bases). V was shortened by 7 bases and J by 3 bases, with 12 bases between the two germline ends. The CDR3 extends over 13 amino acids. From germline, CDR1 is SQVTM and CDR2 ANQGSEA. Here the CDR3 DNA reads TGCAGCGCAAGGGACTCGGACACCGGGGAGCTGTTTTTT. Its translation is CSARDSDTGELFF.